A single sample gave rise to the 8 T cell receptor beta chains below, sequenced in a study of T-cell memory formation after mild COVID-19. TCRdb re-derived calls from the 5' RACE reads in MiXCR, one entry per CDR3 protein. This table has hundreds of thousands of distinct CDR3 sequences, around 30% appearing once. Sequencing was done on a sample of PBMCs or a T cell subset sorted from them (not recorded which). These receptors all stem from an adult woman who had mild COVID-19 (a few samples of this study predate the infection). Cell type and time point are not known.

This clonotype was detected only a few times. The chain carries TRBV12-3 or TRBV12-4 and TRBJ2-7; 9 bases are a match to TRBD2. The CDR3 length is 14 residues. Unmatched junction bases numbered 3, after V lost 6 bases and J lost 0 bases. CDR3 DNA: TGTGCCAGCAGCCATAGCGGGAGCTCCTACGAGCAGTACTTC. Its translation is CASSHSGSSYEQYF.

The rearrangement links TRBV12-3 or TRBV12-4 to TRBJ1-1; D remains ambiguous. V was shortened by 4 bases and J by 7 bases, with 7 bases between the two germline ends. There are 11 residues in the CDR3. This CDR3 reads CASSWFSEAFF. The CDR3 bases are TGTGCCAGCAGTTGGTTTAGTGAAGCTTTCTTT.

This clonotype was recorded many times. The chain employs TRBV5-6 and TRBJ2-1; 11 nucleotides line up with TRBD1. The germline V gene has CDR1 SGHDT and CDR2 YYEEEE. There are 15 residues in the CDR3. V lost 2 bases and J lost 6; bases outside the gene matches: 4. The CDR3 is CASSFRTGGFNEQFF. CDR3 DNA sequence: TGTGCCAGCAGCTTCCGGACAGGGGGCTTCAATGAGCAGTTCTTC.

This clonotype has a handful of counts. This rearrangement joins TRBV20-1 to TRBJ2-1; D uncertain. The V end was cut by 3 bases, the J end by 3 bases, with 15 bases between. The CDR3 consists of 15 residues. The germline CDR1 and CDR2 sequences are DFQATT and SNEGSKA (reference sequence). CDR3 sequence reads: CSASPRVTFYNEQFF. The CDR3 nucleotides are TGCAGTGCTAGTCCTCGGGTGACCTTCTACAATGAGCAGTTCTTC.

In its sample, this clonotype was seen a few times. V usage is TRBV5-6 and J usage is TRBJ2-7; 8 nucleotides line up with TRBD1. There are 12 residues in the CDR3. V lost 2 bases, J lost 11 bases, and 6 bases stayed unmatched. The germline CDR1 and CDR2 sequences are SGHDT and YYEEEE. The CDR3 DNA reads TGTGCCAGCAGCTTTGGGTCAGGGGGCAAGTACTTC. It codes for CASSFGSGGKYF. Based on the CDR3 plus reference TRBV5-6 and TRBJ2-7, the full variable domain is DAGVTQSPTHLIKTRGQQVTLRCSPKSGHDTVSWYQQALGQGPQFIFQYYEEEERQRGNFPDRFSGHQFPNYSSELNVNALLLGDSALYLCASSFGSGGKYFGPGTRLTVT.

The chain is built from TRBV7-9 and TRBJ1-1; tentative D call: TRBD1 (5 bases). The CDR3 length is 14 residues. Trimming cost V 5 bases and J 7 bases, with 17 bases left between them. Per the germline V gene, CDR1 is SEHNR and CDR2 is FQNEAQ (reference sequence). CDR3 protein: CASSPIWTIVEAFF. The CDR3 DNA reads TGTGCCAGCAGCCCCATCTGGACAATTGTTGAAGCTTTCTTT.

This clonotype was recorded a few times. The chain employs TRBV29-1 and TRBJ2-7; 10 bases align to TRBD1. Losses at the gene ends were 6 bases for V and 3 bases for J; bases not matched to a gene: 2. The CDR3 loop spans 12 amino acids. Germline V gene lookup returns CDR1 SQVTM and CDR2 ANQGSEA. The CDR3 loop is CSVRTGGYEQYF. CDR3 coding DNA: TGCAGCGTCCGGACAGGGGGCTACGAGCAGTACTTC.

There are a few counts of this clonotype. The J gene is TRBJ2-1, the V gene TRBV7-9, with D unclear. The V gene's germline CDR1 is SEHNR and CDR2 FQNEAQ (reference sequence). Trimming took 3 bases from V and 5 from J, leaving 11 bases between them. This CDR3 contains 14 residues. This chain's CDR3 is CASSFSGADNEQFF. The DNA for the CDR3 is TGTGCCAGCAGCTTCTCGGGCGCCGACAATGAGCAGTTCTTC. Full variable domain (missing parts from reference TRBV7-9 and TRBJ2-1): DTGVSQNPRHKITKRGQNVTFRCDPISEHNRLYWYRQTLGQGPEFLTYFQNEAQLEKSRLLSDRFSAERPKGSFSTLEIQRTEQGDSAMYLCASSFSGADNEQFFGPGTRLTVL.